This TCR beta chain is drawn from a study of T-cell memory formation after mild COVID-19. About the study: TCR clusters largely stayed donor specific. Broader study findings: Some clones that responded were present in memory (sampled pre-infection), which suggests cross-reactive memory joined.

The CDR3 loop spans 14 amino acids. Per the germline V gene, CDR1 is SNHLY and CDR2 is FYNNEI. Trimming removed 3 bases from V and 2 bases from J, with 10 bases in between. Turning to this clonotype: No antigen is known for it.

TCRdb reprocessed the 5' RACE reads via MiXCR and lists one record per CDR3 protein. The sample consists of 300,000 or so distinct CDR3 sequences, around a sixth of them appearing once. The V call is TRBV2, the J call TRBJ1-1; the D gene is possibly TRBD1 (5 bases). The clonotype was recovered from a man aged 18 to 29 who had mild COVID-19 (a few samples of this study predate the infection). Cell type and time point are not known. The sequencing input was PBMCs or a T cell subset sorted from them (not recorded which). In DNA, the CDR3 is TGTGCCAGCAGTGATCAGGGCATCAACACTGAAGCTTTCTTT. This sequence encodes CASSDQGINTEAFF.